The clone carrying this TCR beta chain has only one observation. What it binds is unknown. This entry comes from a study of cytomegalovirus exposure and HLA in healthy donors. Overall study context: Earlier findings included over 90 million unique TCR beta sequences obtained from 180 million or so T cells. Study results and limitations: Several V segments, TRBV6-2 and TRBV6-3 among them, could not be told apart and were dropped. The authors judged a highly shared variant cluster likely a sequencing artifact.

The PCR had 60 Vbeta and 13 Jbeta primers. TCRdb's copy holds only in-frame clones and misses some; the assay was immunoSEQ multiplex PCR. The data hold some 98,000 clones, with approximately 77% observed a single time. The CDR3 runs to 15 residues. Germline V gene sequence: CDR1 LNHDA, CDR2 SQIVND (reference sequence). J gave up 7 bases and V 5 bases, and 11 bases lay outside the gene matches. The V gene is TRBV19, the J gene TRBJ1-5, with 7 bases lining up with TRBD1. This TCR was sampled from a female donor in good health and CMV-seronegative. Input material: PBMCs. DNA of the CDR3: TGTGCCAGTAGTCCCGACAGGGCTGTTGTCCAGCCCCAGCATTTT. Its protein is CASSPDRAVVQPQHF.